The T cell receptor beta chain under discussion was sequenced for a study of tumor and adjacent non-tumor tissue in lung cancer. This CDR3 region has 14 residues. Germline CDR1 MGHRA, CDR2 YSYEKL. To note about this clonotype: No antigen is known for it. No conserved phenylalanine or tryptophan ends this CDR3, so it is likely a read error.

This sample's RNA came from whole unsorted tissue. Study conclusions and caveats: Shorter survival was associated with higher TCR diversity in tumors.

A modified ARM-PCR protocol with three rounds of nested PCR amplified TCRbeta. One entry per CDR3 protein results from TCRdb running MiXCR on the multiplex PCR reads. The repertoire holds about 79,000 distinct CDR3 sequences, with 55% to 80% as singletons. The rearrangement uses TRBV4-1 and TRBJ1-2; D might be TRBD1 (6 bases). The sequence was obtained from a woman aged 40-49 years with non-small cell lung cancer. The sample taken for sequencing was lung tumor tissue. In DNA form, the CDR3 reads TGTGCCAGCAGCCAGGTCAGGGGATTAGACGGCTACACCTTA. The encoded protein is CASSQVRGLDGYTL.